Only a few counts were recorded for the clone carrying this T cell receptor beta chain. Its antigen is unidentified. Authors of the study amplified TCR beta CDR3 regions from RNA transcripts. The HTBI primer set served for first-round RT-PCR of the TCR CDR3. MiXCR, run by TCRdb on the multiplex PCR reads, gives a single entry per CDR3 protein. The sample consists of a few hundred thousand distinct CDR3 sequences, around 15% of them appearing once. Exclusion of a patient resulted from uncontrolled infection, other autoimmune disease, pregnancy or lactation. Diagnoses used clinical symptoms, serum thyroxine and TRAb, thyroid ultrasound and orbital computed tomography. Using around 10 ml of fresh peripheral blood, PBMCs were prepared. Germline V gives CDR1 KGHDR, CDR2 SFDVKD. The CDR3 length is 20 residues. V lost 4 bases to trimming and J lost 1 base; unmatched junction nucleotides: 10. These data belong to a study of T cells in Graves' hyperthyroidism and ophthalmopathy. The study's findings and limits: Appearing also in blood were most of the thyroid clonotypes expanded above 0.001.

The specimen sequenced was blood. The chain employs TRBV24-1 and TRBJ2-6; TRBD2 matches 12 bases. The clonotype was recovered from a woman aged 40 to 50 with Graves' ophthalmopathy. The CDR3 sequence is CATSDIPQGLAGSGANVLTF. CDR3 bases: TGTGCCACCAGTGACATTCCACAGGGACTAGCGGGTTCTGGGGCCAACGTCCTGACTTTC.